This T cell receptor beta chain was documented in a study of blood T cells in healthy people across ages. This clonotype appeared a few times. What it binds is unknown. Then a second PCR, running about 7 to 11 cycles, was carried out with a sample-barcoded 5' primer and a J-beta primer mix. Each TCR beta cDNA got a 12-nucleotide random molecular identifier. A single record per CDR3 protein comes from TCRdb applying MiXCR to the 5' RACE reads. Of about 1.5 million distinct CDR3 sequences listed, around 42% were seen once; the top ten hold 7% to 9.5%. The CDR3 has 16 amino acids. Germline assignment: CDR1 SGHDT and CDR2 YYEEEE. J gave up 6 bases and V 4 bases, and 13 bases lay outside the gene matches. Study conclusions and caveats: Roughly linear age-related decline in beta diversity appeared, significant by age around 38.

The V gene is TRBV5-6, the J gene TRBJ1-2, with 9 bases aligning to TRBD1. Sample: blood. The TCR sequence derives from a woman aged 18 to 35 in good health. CDR3 nucleotides: TGTGCCAGCAGCCCACAGTCATACTGGGACAGGGATGGCTACACCTTC. Translation gives CASSPQSYWDRDGYTF.